This T cell receptor (beta chain) was observed in a study of blood T cell repertoires in COVID-19. Looking at the study overall: Samples taken during acute and convalescent COVID-19 were collected in the United States, Italy and Spain. T cells, B-cell-depleted T cells, or PBMCs provided the cDNA or gDNA that served as material.

Trimming took off 1 base at V and 9 bases at J, with 13 bases between the two ends. Germline CDR1 reads LGHNA; CDR2 reads YSLEER. The CDR3 covers 14 residues. Clones were sequenced by immunoSEQ multiplex PCR, and TCRdb holds only the in-frame ones, with some missing. Altogether 53,000 or so clones are present, 90% to 95% being singletons, with the ten largest covering about 3%. The sequenced material came from peripheral blood. This sequence was found in a human donor in a cohort sampled during active COVID-19. The V gene is TRBV4-3, the J gene TRBJ2-1; maybe TRBD2 (6 bases). DNA for the CDR3: TGCGCCAGCAGCCAAGTCGGAGGGGATGGTGAGCAGTTCTTC. Protein sequence: CASSQVGGDGEQFF.